A selection of T cell receptor beta chains follows, all from one sample in a study of beta chain features in type 1 diabetes. The protocol was immunoSEQ multiplex PCR, while the TCRdb copy is restricted to in-frame clones and leaves out a portion. The sample includes approximately 150,000 clones, over 8% of them seen just once. Specimen: central memory CD4+ T cells from blood. The receptors were sampled from a woman between 40 and 50 years old in good health. Both conserved end residues are part of each CDR3. Each record gives: D gene, J gene, clone size, V gene, CDR3 protein, CDR3 DNA. D genes are given only for firm matches. Expanded clones get a size class; other rows say once, few or many, or leave the size out.

. | TRBJ2-1 | . | TRBV5-1 | CASRRGTAYNEQFF | TGCGCCAGCAGACGGGGGACTGCATACAATGAGCAGTTCTTC
TRBD2 | TRBJ2-1 | few | TRBV5-1 | CASSLASGGYNEQFF | TGCGCCAGCAGCTTGGCCAGCGGGGGCTACAATGAGCAGTTCTTC
TRBD1 | TRBJ1-2 | . | TRBV2 | CASRSQGYGYTF | TGTGCCAGCAGGTCACAGGGGTATGGCTACACCTTC
. | TRBJ1-2 | . | TRBV2 | CASSVSNYGYTF | TGTGCCAGCAGTGTCTCTAACTATGGCTACACCTTC
. | TRBJ2-5 | . | TRBV18 | CASSREVQETQYF | TGTGCCAGCTCACGGGAGGTCCAAGAGACCCAGTACTTC
TRBD2 | TRBJ2-1 | . | TRBV9 | CASSQRGLEIYNEQFF | TGTGCCAGCAGCCAACGGGGACTAGAGATATACAATGAGCAGTTCTTC
TRBD1 | TRBJ2-1 | . | TRBV5-1 | CASGPQGAVGNEQFF | TGCGCCAGCGGTCCTCAGGGGGCTGTGGGCAATGAGCAGTTCTTC
TRBD2 | TRBJ2-1 | few | TRBV10-2 | CASKELAGGSSYNEQFF | TGCGCCAGCAAGGAGCTAGCGGGGGGAAGCTCCTACAATGAGCAGTTCTTC
. | TRBJ1-1 | . | TRBV9 | CASSVQPVNTEAFF | TGTGCCAGCAGCGTACAACCGGTGAACACTGAAGCTTTCTTT
TRBD2 | TRBJ2-1 | few | TRBV7-9 | CASSGTSLFF | TGTGCCAGCAGCGGGACTAGCCTGTTCTTC
. | TRBJ2-3 | many | TRBV7-2 | CASSSYLLVRSTDTQYF | TGTGCCAGCAGCTCCTACCTTTTGGTGCGGAGCACAGATACGCAGTATTTT
. | TRBJ1-5 | . | TRBV27 | CASNLDSCNQPQHF | TGTGCCAGCAACCTAGACAGTTGCAATCAGCCCCAGCATTTT
TRBD1 | TRBJ2-7 | few | TRBV5-6 | CASSFTGGNSYEQYF | TGTGCCAGCAGCTTTACAGGGGGTAACTCCTACGAGCAGTACTTC
. | TRBJ2-3 | few | TRBV5-1 | CASSQALGADTQYF | TGCGCCAGCAGCCAAGCTTTAGGGGCAGATACGCAGTATTTT
. | TRBJ2-7 | few | TRBV27 | CASSAPLGQSYEQYF | TGTGCCAGCAGTGCCCCCCTGGGGCAGTCCTACGAGCAGTACTTC
. | TRBJ1-2 | few | TRBV6-1 | CASTPQETGYGYTF | TGTGCCAGCACCCCACAAGAGACTGGTTATGGCTACACCTTC
TRBD1 | TRBJ1-5 | . | TRBV2 | CASTGTGVTWDNQPQHF | TGTGCCAGCACGGGAACAGGGGTCACATGGGACAATCAGCCCCAGCATTTT
TRBD1 | TRBJ1-2 | . | TRBV27 | CASSLSTGANYGYTF | TGTGCCAGCAGTTTATCAACAGGGGCTAACTATGGCTACACCTTC
. | TRBJ1-5 | . | TRBV15 | CATSRDHSQPQHF | TGTGCCACCAGCAGAGATCATAGTCAGCCCCAGCATTTT
TRBD1 | TRBJ1-3 | . | TRBV4-3 | CASSQTGSGNTIYF | TGCGCCAGCAGCCAGACAGGGAGTGGAAACACCATATATTTT
. | TRBJ2-3 | many | TRBV5-1 | CASSPGGLIDTQYF | TGCGCCAGCAGCCCCGGTGGACTGATAGATACGCAGTATTTT
. | TRBJ2-3 | . | TRBV12-5 | CASGLPPLTDTQYF | TGTGCTAGTGGTTTGCCCCCACTAACAGATACGCAGTATTTT
. | TRBJ2-3 | few | TRBV4-1 | CASSIRTDTQYF | TGCGCCAGCAGCATACGGACTGATACGCAGTATTTT
. | TRBJ1-2 | few | TRBV5-6 | CASSLGSTGSYTF | TGTGCCAGCAGCTTGGGCTCTACAGGGAGCTACACCTTC
TRBD1 | TRBJ1-2 | . | TRBV14 | CASKATGVGTNYGYTF | TGTGCCAGCAAGGCTACAGGGGTCGGCACTAACTATGGCTACACCTTC
. | TRBJ1-2 | few | TRBV27 | CASSLIGPGIYGYTF | TGTGCCAGCAGTCTTATAGGTCCAGGGATCTATGGCTACACCTTC
. | TRBJ2-7 | . | TRBV7-9 | CASSLTQGTYEQYF | TGTGCCAGCAGCCTAACACAGGGTACCTACGAGCAGTACTTC
TRBD2 | TRBJ2-3 | . | TRBV2 | CASSLGTSGGADTQYF | TGTGCCAGCAGTCTTGGGACTAGCGGGGGTGCAGATACGCAGTATTTT
TRBD1 | TRBJ1-2 | . | TRBV6-5 | CASRGQAYGYTF | TGTGCCAGCAGAGGACAGGCCTATGGCTACACCTTC
TRBD2 | TRBJ2-3 | few | TRBV5-4 | CASSSGLARTDTQYF | TGTGCCAGCAGCTCTGGACTAGCTCGCACAGATACGCAGTATTTT
TRBD1 | TRBJ2-2 | few | TRBV7-7 | CASSLSPGGTGELFF | TGTGCCAGCAGCTTATCTCCAGGGGGCACCGGGGAGCTGTTTTTT
. | TRBJ1-1 | few | TRBV2 | CASVVMNTEAFF | TGTGCCAGCGTTGTAATGAACACTGAAGCTTTCTTT
. | TRBJ2-6 | many | TRBV19 | CASTLSGANVLTF | TGTGCCAGTACCCTCTCTGGGGCCAACGTCCTGACTTTC
. | TRBJ2-7 | few | TRBV5-1 | CASSLTGSSYEQYF | TGCGCCAGCAGCTTGACAGGGAGCTCCTACGAGCAGTACTTC
. | TRBJ1-1 | few | TRBV4-3 | CASSQQEDTEAFF | TGCGCCAGCAGCCAGCAGGAGGACACTGAAGCTTTCTTT
. | TRBJ1-2 | few | TRBV6-6 | CASQTPNYGYTF | TGTGCCAGCCAGACTCCTAACTATGGCTACACCTTC
TRBD1 | TRBJ2-4 | few | TRBV29-1 | CSVVDRESENIQYF | TGCAGCGTCGTGGACAGGGAGTCCGAAAACATTCAGTACTTC
TRBD2 | TRBJ2-3 | few | TRBV11-2 | CASSFGGGTDTQYF | TGTGCCAGCAGCTTTGGGGGGGGCACAGATACGCAGTATTTT
. | TRBJ2-5 | . | TRBV6-6 | CASSYPVPTETQYF | TGTGCCAGCAGTTACCCGGTTCCTACAGAGACCCAGTACTTC
. | TRBJ2-1 | . | TRBV27 | CASRAVGEQFF | TGTGCCAGCCGTGCGGTGGGTGAGCAGTTCTTC
. | TRBJ2-7 | few | TRBV19 | CASSRTANYEQYF | TGTGCCAGTAGCCGGACAGCGAATTACGAGCAGTACTTC
TRBD1 | TRBJ1-2 | few | TRBV6-6 | CASSPRTGALYYGYTF | TGTGCCAGCAGTCCTCGGACAGGGGCCCTCTACTATGGCTACACCTTC
. | TRBJ2-7 | few | TRBV15 | CATSKQGFGEQYF | TGTGCCACCAGCAAACAGGGTTTCGGCGAGCAGTACTTC
TRBD2 | TRBJ2-2 | many | TRBV5-1 | CASSFERGGELFF | TGCGCCAGCAGCTTTGAGCGGGGCGGGGAGCTGTTTTTT
. | TRBJ2-7 | few | TRBV6-5 | CASSDLASSYEQYF | TGTGCCAGCAGTGACCTAGCGTCCTCCTACGAGCAGTACTTC
TRBD2 | TRBJ2-1 | few | TRBV5-5 | CASSDTSGNNEQFF | TGTGCCAGCAGTGATACTAGCGGCAACAATGAGCAGTTCTTC
TRBD1 | TRBJ2-5 | few | TRBV2 | CASRGGQGSLETQYF | TGTGCCAGCAGGGGGGGACAGGGGTCCTTAGAGACCCAGTACTTC